This entry features one T cell receptor beta chain sequence. The data derive from a study of blood T cells in healthy people across ages. As for the study in general: T cells yielded about one barcoded beta molecule per two cells through template switching.

Trimming cost V 4 bases and J 0 bases, with 12 bases left between them. CDR3 length equals 15 residues. Germline V gives CDR1 MGHRA, CDR2 YSYEKL. For the second PCR, which ran for roughly 6 to 12 cycles, a sample-barcoded 5' primer and a J-beta primer mix were used. A single record per CDR3 protein comes from TCRdb applying MiXCR to the 5' RACE reads. The sample comprises about 640,000 distinct CDR3 sequences, under 65% of which are singletons, and approximately 40% rests with the top ten. J is TRBJ1-2 and V is TRBV4-1; tentatively, D is TRBD1 (5 bases). Input material: blood. The clonotype was recovered from a man in his 60s in good health. CDR3 DNA: TGCGCCAGCAGCCCGCGGGAAGGGGCTAACTATGGCTACACCTTC. Amino acids: CASSPREGANYGYTF.